This entry concerns a single T cell receptor (beta chain). Germline V gives CDR1 SGHDT, CDR2 YYEEEE. Trimming left V 4 bases short and J 4 bases short, with 14 bases between. The CDR3 runs 14 residues. The data derive from a study of blood T cell repertoires in COVID-19. Study context: Collection of acute and convalescent COVID-19 samples took place in the United States, Italy and Spain. Sources were T cells, B-cell-depleted T cells, or PBMCs; the material itself was cDNA or gDNA.

Original handling: Quantification of nucleated cells was approximated via reference gene primer amplification. Here immunoSEQ multiplex PCR was the method, and the copy in TCRdb shows in-frame clones only, minus some. The V and J calls and clone size were taken over from that table, and D and trimming were inferred from the DNA. The repertoire holds fewer than 350,000 clones, roughly nine tenths seen once, with just under 9% in the top ten. Sequenced input: peripheral blood. The chain employs TRBV5-6 and TRBJ1-2, with a possible D match to TRBD1 (5 bases). The clonotype originates from a man in his forties with active or convalescent COVID-19. The CDR3 sequence: CASSQEPGIYGYTF. CDR3 DNA sequence: TGTGCCAGCAGCCAAGAGCCAGGGATCTATGGCTACACCTTC.